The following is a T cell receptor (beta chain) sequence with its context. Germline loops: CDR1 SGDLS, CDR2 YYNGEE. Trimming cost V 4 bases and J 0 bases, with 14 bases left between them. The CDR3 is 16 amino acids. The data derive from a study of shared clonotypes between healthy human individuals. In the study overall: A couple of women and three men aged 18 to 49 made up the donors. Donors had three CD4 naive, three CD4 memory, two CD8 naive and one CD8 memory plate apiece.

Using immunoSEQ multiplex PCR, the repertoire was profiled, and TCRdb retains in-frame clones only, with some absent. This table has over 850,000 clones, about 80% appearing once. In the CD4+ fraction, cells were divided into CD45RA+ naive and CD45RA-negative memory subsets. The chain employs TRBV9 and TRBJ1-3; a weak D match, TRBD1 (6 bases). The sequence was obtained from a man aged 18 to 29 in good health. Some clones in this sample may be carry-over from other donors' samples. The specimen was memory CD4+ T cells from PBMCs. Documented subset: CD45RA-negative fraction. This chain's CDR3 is CASSTHTGSSGNTIYF. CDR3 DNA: TGTGCCAGCAGCACACATACAGGGAGCTCTGGAAACACCATATATTTT. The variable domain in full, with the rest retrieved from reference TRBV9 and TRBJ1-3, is DSGVTQTPKHLITATGQRVTLRCSPRSGDLSVYWYQQSLDQGLQFLIQYYNGEERAKGNILERFSAQQFPDLHSELNLSSLELGDSALYFCASSTHTGSSGNTIYFGEGSWLTVV.